This TCR beta chain came from a study of regulatory T cells in long-lasting Graves disease. The table lists this clonotype with many counts. The time point was: newly diagnosed GD, antithyroid drugs for less than 3 months. Generation of the TCR library employed RNA extracted from PBMCs. Per germline, CDR1 WNHNN and CDR2 SYGVQD (reference sequence). Trimming stripped 2 bases from V and 6 bases from J, with 10 bases between. CDR3 length equals 14 residues. Relying on iRepertoire HTBI primers and Arm-PCR of CDR3 regions, the team built TCR beta libraries. MiXCR, run by TCRdb on the multiplex PCR reads, gives a single entry per CDR3 protein. The sample has approximately 460,000 distinct CDR3 sequences, 16% seen once. The data were also submitted as part of a second study, on T cells in Graves' hyperthyroidism and ophthalmopathy. That paper notes: Clinical symptoms, serum thyroxine, TRAb, thyroid ultrasound and orbital computed tomography informed diagnoses. HTBI primers were employed in a first-round RT-PCR of the TCR CDR3. Ophthalmopathy and stable hyperthyroidism were separated by a 13 V-J model.

The sequencing used peripheral blood mononuclear cells (PBMCs), collected at new diagnosis, from a patient treated with antithyroid drugs. The chain links TRBV10-1 to TRBJ2-2; D is unclear. The receptor was derived from a woman under 40 with Graves disease. As DNA, the CDR3 is TGCGCCAGCAGTGAGAATGTGCAGGCCGGGGAGCTGTTTTTT. Its translation is CASSENVQAGELFF.